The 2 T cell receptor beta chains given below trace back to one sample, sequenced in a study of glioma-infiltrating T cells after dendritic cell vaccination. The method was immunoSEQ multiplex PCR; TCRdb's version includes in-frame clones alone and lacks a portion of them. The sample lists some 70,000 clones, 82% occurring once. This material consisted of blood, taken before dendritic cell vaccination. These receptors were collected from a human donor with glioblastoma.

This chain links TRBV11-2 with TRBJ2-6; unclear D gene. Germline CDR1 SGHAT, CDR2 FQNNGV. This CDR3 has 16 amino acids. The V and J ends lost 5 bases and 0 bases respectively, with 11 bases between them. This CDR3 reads CASSRLVSSGANVLTF. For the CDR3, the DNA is TGTGCCAGCAGCCGTTTGGTGAGCTCTGGGGCCAACGTCCTGACTTTC.

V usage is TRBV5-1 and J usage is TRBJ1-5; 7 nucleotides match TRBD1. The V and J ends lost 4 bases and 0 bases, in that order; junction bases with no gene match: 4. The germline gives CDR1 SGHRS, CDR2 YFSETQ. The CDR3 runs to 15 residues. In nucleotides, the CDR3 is TGCGCCAGCAGCAGGACAGGAGATAGCAATCAGCCCCAGCATTTT. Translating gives CASSRTGDSNQPQHF.